The 3 T cell receptor beta chains listed next were all sequenced from one sample in a study of immune cell composition in non-small cell lung cancer. The repertoire was sequenced with immunoSEQ multiplex PCR; TCRdb's copy has only in-frame clones and lacks some. The profile shows some 6,700 clones, 60% to 75% of them singletons. Sequences were obtained from lung tumor tissue. Receptors were obtained from a human donor with non-small cell lung cancer.

The chain uses TRBV4-2 and TRBJ2-2; D is possibly TRBD1 (7 bases). The CDR3 contains 15 residues. Trimming stripped 5 bases from V and 5 bases from J, with 15 bases between. The germline V gene encodes CDR1 LGHNA and CDR2 YNFKEQ. CDR3 amino acids: CASSSLSGGTGELFF. CDR3 in DNA: TGTGCCAGCAGCTCATTGTCAGGGGGGACCGGGGAGCTGTTTTTT.

V and J are TRBV30 and TRBJ1-2; D gene uncertain. Germline V gene lookup returns CDR1 GTSNPN and CDR2 SVGIG (reference sequence). The CDR3 contains 13 residues. Trimming took 4 bases from V and 1 from J, leaving 10 bases between them. The CDR3 spells CAWNEQINYGYTF. CDR3 sequence (DNA): TGTGCCTGGAATGAACAAATTAACTATGGCTACACCTTC. The whole variable domain, remainder taken from reference TRBV30 and TRBJ1-2, is SQTIHQWPATLVQPVGSPLSLECTVEGTSNPNLYWYRQAAGRGLQLLFYSVGIGQISSEVPQNLSASRPQDRQFILSSKKLLLSDSGFYLCAWNEQINYGYTFGSGTRLTVV.

This clone was counted between two and nine times. This sequence joins TRBV6-1 and TRBJ2-7; D perhaps matches TRBD1 (5 bases). The CDR3 runs to 13 residues. V was clipped by 8 bases and J by 2 bases, with 13 bases between them. CDR1 MNHNS and CDR2 SASEGT come from the germline V gene. CDR3 DNA: TGTGCCAGCTCTACAGGTCCCGCCTACGAGCAGTACTTC. This sequence encodes CASSTGPAYEQYF.